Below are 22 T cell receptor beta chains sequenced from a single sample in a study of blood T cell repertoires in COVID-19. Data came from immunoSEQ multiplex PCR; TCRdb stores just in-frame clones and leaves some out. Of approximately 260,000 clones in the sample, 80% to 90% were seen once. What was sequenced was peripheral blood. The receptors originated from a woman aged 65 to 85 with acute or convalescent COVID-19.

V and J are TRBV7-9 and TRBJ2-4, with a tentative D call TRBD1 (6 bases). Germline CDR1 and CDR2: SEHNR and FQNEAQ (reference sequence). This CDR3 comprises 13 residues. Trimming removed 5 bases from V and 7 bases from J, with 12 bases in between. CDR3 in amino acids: CASSLGTINIQYF. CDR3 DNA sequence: TGTGCCAGCAGCCTCGGGACAATCAACATTCAGTACTTC.

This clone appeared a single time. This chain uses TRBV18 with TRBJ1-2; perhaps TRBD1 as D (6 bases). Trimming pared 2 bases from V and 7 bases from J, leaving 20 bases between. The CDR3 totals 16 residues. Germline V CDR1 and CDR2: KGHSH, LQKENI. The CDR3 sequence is CASSPNPGQSWGGYTF. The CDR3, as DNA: TGTGCCAGCTCACCAAACCCCGGACAGTCCTGGGGTGGCTACACCTTC.

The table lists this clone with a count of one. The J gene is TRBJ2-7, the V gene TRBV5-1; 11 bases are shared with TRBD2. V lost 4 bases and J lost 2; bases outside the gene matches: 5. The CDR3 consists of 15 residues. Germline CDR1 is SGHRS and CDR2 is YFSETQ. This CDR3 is CASSPRLAGPYEQYF. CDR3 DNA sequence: TGCGCCAGCAGCCCAAGACTAGCGGGGCCCTACGAGCAGTACTTC.

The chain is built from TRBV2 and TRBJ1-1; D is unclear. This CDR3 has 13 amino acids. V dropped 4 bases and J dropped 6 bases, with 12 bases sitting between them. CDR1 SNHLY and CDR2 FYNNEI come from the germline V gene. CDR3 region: CASSGFESSEAFF. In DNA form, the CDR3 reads TGTGCCAGCAGTGGGTTCGAGTCCTCTGAAGCTTTCTTT.

CDR3: CASSQTGGAEKLFF. As DNA, the CDR3 is TGTGCCAGCAGCCAAACTGGGGGCGCAGAAAAACTGTTTTTT. This chain uses TRBV3-1 (or the pseudogene TRBV3-2) with TRBJ1-4; possibly TRBD1 for D (6 bases). The CDR3 is 14 residues long. The ends were cut back, 2 bases at V and 8 bases at J, with 12 bases in the middle. CDR1 LGHDT and CDR2 YNNKEL come from the germline V gene (reference sequence).

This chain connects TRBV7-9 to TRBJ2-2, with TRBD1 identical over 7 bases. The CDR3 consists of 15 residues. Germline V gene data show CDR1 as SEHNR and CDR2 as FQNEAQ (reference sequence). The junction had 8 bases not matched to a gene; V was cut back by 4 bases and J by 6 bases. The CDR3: CASSSQTQGSGELFF. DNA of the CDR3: TGTGCCAGCAGCTCACAAACACAGGGGTCCGGGGAGCTGTTTTTT.

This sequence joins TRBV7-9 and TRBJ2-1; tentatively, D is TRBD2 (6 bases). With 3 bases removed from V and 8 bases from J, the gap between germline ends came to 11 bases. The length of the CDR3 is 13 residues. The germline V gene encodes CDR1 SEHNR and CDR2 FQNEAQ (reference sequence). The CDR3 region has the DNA TGTGCCAGCAGCTTGGGGGTAGCGGATGAGCAGTTCTTC. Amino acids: CASSLGVADEQFF. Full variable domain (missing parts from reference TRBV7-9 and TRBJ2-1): DTGVSQNPRHKITKRGQNVTFRCDPISEHNRLYWYRQTLGQGPEFLTYFQNEAQLEKSRLLSDRFSAERPKGSFSTLEIQRTEQGDSAMYLCASSLGVADEQFFGPGTRLTVL.

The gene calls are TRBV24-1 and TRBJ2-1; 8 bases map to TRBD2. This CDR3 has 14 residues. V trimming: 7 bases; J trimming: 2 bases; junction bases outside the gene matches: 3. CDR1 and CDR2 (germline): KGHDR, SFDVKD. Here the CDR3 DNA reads TGTGCCACCAGCGGGGGGGCCACCTACAATGAGCAGTTCTTC. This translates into CATSGGATYNEQFF.

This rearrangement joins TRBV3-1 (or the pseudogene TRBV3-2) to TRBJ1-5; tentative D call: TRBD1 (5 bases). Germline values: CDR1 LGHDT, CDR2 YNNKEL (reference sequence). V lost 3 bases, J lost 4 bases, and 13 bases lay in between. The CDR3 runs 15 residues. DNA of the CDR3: TGTGCCAGCAGCCAGGGAGTGGGGGGTAATCAGCCCCAGCATTTT. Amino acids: CASSQGVGGNQPQHF.

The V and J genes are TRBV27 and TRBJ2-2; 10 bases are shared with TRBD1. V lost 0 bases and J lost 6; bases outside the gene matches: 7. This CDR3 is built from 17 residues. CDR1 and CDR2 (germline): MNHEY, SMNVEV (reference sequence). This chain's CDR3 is CASSLSYRDRGPGELFF. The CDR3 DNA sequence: TGTGCCAGCAGTTTATCATACCGGGACAGGGGTCCCGGGGAGCTGTTTTTT.

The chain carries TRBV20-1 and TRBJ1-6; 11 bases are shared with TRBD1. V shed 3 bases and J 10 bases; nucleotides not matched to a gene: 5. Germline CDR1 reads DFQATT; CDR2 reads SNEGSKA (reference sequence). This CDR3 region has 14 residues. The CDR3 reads CSASGQGANSPLHF. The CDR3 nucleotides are TGCAGTGCTAGTGGACAGGGGGCAAACTCACCCCTCCACTTT.

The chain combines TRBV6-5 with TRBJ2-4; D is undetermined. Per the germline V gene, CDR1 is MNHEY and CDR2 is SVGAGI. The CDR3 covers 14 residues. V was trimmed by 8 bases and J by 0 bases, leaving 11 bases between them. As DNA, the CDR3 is TGTGCCAGCTCCCGAGCGTTAGCCAAAAACATTCAGTACTTC. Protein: CASSRALAKNIQYF.

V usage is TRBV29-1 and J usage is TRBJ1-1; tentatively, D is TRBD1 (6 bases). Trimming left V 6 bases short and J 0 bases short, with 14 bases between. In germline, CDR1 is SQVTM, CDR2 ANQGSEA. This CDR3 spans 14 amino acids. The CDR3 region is CSVAITGMNTEAFF. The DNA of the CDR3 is TGCAGCGTAGCCATCACAGGGATGAACACTGAAGCTTTCTTT. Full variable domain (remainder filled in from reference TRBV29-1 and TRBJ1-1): SAVISQKPSRDICQRGTSLTIQCQVDSQVTMMFWYRQQPGQSLTLIATANQGSEATYESGFVIDKFPISRPNLTFSTLTVSNMSPEDSSIYLCSVAITGMNTEAFFGQGTRLTVV.

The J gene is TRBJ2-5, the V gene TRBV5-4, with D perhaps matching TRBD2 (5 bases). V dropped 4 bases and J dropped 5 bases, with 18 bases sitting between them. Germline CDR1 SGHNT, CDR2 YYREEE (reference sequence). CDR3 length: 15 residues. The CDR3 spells CASSKFAGRGETQYF. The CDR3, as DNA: TGTGCCAGCAGCAAGTTCGCGGGTAGAGGGGAGACCCAGTACTTC.

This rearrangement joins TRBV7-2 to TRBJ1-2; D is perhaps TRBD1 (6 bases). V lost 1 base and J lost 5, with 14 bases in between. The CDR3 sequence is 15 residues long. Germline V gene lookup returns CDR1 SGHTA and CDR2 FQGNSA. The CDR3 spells CASSLVQGLGYGYTF. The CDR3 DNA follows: TGTGCCAGCAGCTTAGTACAGGGTCTGGGGTATGGCTACACCTTC.

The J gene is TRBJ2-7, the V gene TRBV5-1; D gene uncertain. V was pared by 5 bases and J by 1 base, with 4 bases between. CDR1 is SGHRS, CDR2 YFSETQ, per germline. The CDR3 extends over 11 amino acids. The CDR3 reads CASSSSYEQYF. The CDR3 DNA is TGCGCCAGCAGTAGTTCCTACGAGCAGTACTTC.

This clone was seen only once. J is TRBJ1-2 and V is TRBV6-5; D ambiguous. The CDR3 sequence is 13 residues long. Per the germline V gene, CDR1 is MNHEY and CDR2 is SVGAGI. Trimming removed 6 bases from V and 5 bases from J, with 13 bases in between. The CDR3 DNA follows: TGTGCCAGCAGCCCGGGCCGGGATTATGGCTACACCTTC. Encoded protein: CASSPGRDYGYTF.

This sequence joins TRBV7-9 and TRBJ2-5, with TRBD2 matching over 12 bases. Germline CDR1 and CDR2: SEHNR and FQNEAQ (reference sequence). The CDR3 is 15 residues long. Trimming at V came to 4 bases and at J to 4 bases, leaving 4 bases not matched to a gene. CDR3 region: CASSSRTSGVETQYF. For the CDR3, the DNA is TGTGCCAGCAGCTCTCGGACTAGCGGGGTAGAGACCCAGTACTTC.

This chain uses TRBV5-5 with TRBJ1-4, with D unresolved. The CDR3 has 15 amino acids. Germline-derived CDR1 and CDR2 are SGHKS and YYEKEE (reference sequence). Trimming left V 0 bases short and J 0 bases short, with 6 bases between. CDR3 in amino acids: CASSLVPATNEKLFF. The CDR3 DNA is TGTGCCAGCAGCTTGGTTCCTGCAACTAATGAAAAACTGTTTTTT.

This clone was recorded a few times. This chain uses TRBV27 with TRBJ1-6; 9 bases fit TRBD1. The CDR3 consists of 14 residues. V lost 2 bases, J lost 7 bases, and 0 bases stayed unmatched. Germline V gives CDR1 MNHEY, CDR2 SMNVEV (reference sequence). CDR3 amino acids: CASSLGQGNSPLHF. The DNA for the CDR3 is TGTGCCAGCAGTTTAGGACAGGGGAATTCACCCCTCCACTTT.

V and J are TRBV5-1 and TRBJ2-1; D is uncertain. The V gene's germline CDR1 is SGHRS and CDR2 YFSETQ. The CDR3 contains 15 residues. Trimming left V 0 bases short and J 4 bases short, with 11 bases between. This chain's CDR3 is CASSLDGGRYNEQFF. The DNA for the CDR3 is TGCGCCAGCAGCTTGGATGGCGGCAGATACAATGAGCAGTTCTTC.

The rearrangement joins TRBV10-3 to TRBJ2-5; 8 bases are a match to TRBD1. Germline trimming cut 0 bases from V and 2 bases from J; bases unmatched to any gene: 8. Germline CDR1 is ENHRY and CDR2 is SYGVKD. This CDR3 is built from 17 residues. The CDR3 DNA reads TGTGCCATCAGTGAGTCTCAGGGGGCGCGGCGGCAAGAGACCCAGTACTTC. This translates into CAISESQGARRQETQYF.